The rows below give T cell receptor beta chains drawn from one sample of a study of beta chain features in type 1 diabetes. Clones were sequenced by immunoSEQ multiplex PCR, and TCRdb holds only the in-frame ones, with some missing. The sample carries fewer than 550,000 clones, roughly 11% recorded once. The sequenced sample was naive CD4+ T cells from blood. Every receptor here comes from a woman aged 18-29 years in good health. CDR3s include the opening cysteine and the closing phenylalanine or tryptophan. A D gene is named only where the DNA matches it firmly. Part of the rows lack a size; the others show once, few, many or a class for expanded clones.

TRBJ2-1,TRBD1,TRBV7-2,.,TGTGCCAGCAGCTCCGGGACAGGGCCCTACAATGAGCAGTTCTTC,CASSSGTGPYNEQFF
TRBJ2-7,.,TRBV6-6,.,TGTGCCAGCAGTTACTCGCGGCAGGGATGGGAGCAGTACTTC,CASSYSRQGWEQYF
TRBJ1-1,.,TRBV11-2,few,TGTGCCAGCAGCTTATCATTCCGGGCGGGAACTGAAGCTTTCTTT,CASSLSFRAGTEAFF
TRBJ1-1,.,TRBV29-1,.,TGCATCGTTGATAGGGGAAACACTGAAGCTTTCTTT,CIVDRGNTEAFF
TRBJ2-1,TRBD2,TRBV7-3,few,TGTGCCAGCAGCCATAATAGCGGGCGGGCCTACAATGAGCAGTTCTTC,CASSHNSGRAYNEQFF
TRBJ2-7,.,TRBV29-1,.,TGCAGCGTCGCGGATGCCTACGAGCAGTACTTC,CSVADAYEQYF
TRBJ2-3,.,TRBV21-1,.,TGTGCCAGCAGCAAATGGCCAGGTGGTCCCACAGATACGCAGTATTTT,CASSKWPGGPTDTQYF
TRBJ2-2,TRBD2,TRBV4-3,few,TGCGCCAGCAGCCAAGGACTAGCGGGAGGGACGAAGTACCGGGAGCTGTTTTTT,CASSQGLAGGTKYRELFF
TRBJ2-5,.,TRBV7-2,.,TGTGCCAGCAGCTTAGTCGCTAACCAAGAGACCCAGTACTTC,CASSLVANQETQYF
TRBJ2-1,TRBD2,TRBV11-2,few,TGTGCCAGCAGCTTGACACTAGCGGAGTTAGGCAATGAGCAGTTCTTC,CASSLTLAELGNEQFF
TRBJ1-1,.,TRBV10-3,.,TGTGCCATCAGTGAGTCGTTGGCAGCGGAAGCTTTCTTT,CAISESLAAEAFF
TRBJ2-3,.,TRBV4-1,few,TGCGCCAGCAGCCAAGATCAGGGGACAGATACGCAGTATTTT,CASSQDQGTDTQYF
TRBJ2-7,.,TRBV19,.,TGTGCCAGTAGTAAACGACACGGCTACGAGCAGTACTTC,CASSKRHGYEQYF
TRBJ2-3,TRBD2,TRBV25-1,few,TGTGCCAGCAGTGAATCGTGGCTAGCGGGGGGCACAGATACGCAGTATTTT,CASSESWLAGGTDTQYF
TRBJ1-1,.,TRBV18,few,TGTGCCAGCTCACCGTGGGCAGGGGTGGACACTGAAGCTTTCTTT,CASSPWAGVDTEAFF
TRBJ1-1,.,TRBV14,.,TGTGCCAGCAGCCAAGTGGTCGCCGCCAGCTGGGTGAACACTGAAGCTTTCTTT,CASSQVVAASWVNTEAFF
TRBJ2-1,TRBD2,TRBV6-5,few,TGTGCCAGCAGTTTCAGACTAGCGGGAGGTTTAAATGAGCAGTTCTTC,CASSFRLAGGLNEQFF
TRBJ2-5,.,TRBV30,few,TGTGCCTGGAAGGTCAACTCCTTACCCCAAGAGACCCAGTACTTC,CAWKVNSLPQETQYF
TRBJ1-2,TRBD1,TRBV14,.,TGTGCCAGCAGCCAAGTTCTGGGACAGGCTTGGACTAACTATGGCTACACCTTC,CASSQVLGQAWTNYGYTF
TRBJ2-5,TRBD1,TRBV5-4,few,TGTGCCAGCACCCCAGGACAGGGTTATTCCGAGACCCAGTACTTC,CASTPGQGYSETQYF
TRBJ1-2,.,TRBV19,few,TGTGCCAGTAGCCATCACGCAAAGGTTAACTATGGCTACACCTTC,CASSHHAKVNYGYTF
TRBJ2-5,.,TRBV15,.,TGTGCCACCAGAGAACAGTCATTACAAGAGACCCAGTACTTC,CATREQSLQETQYF
TRBJ2-3,.,TRBV25-1,few,TGTGCCAGCAGTGAATACAGGGGCGACACAGATACGCAGTATTTT,CASSEYRGDTDTQYF
TRBJ2-5,.,TRBV5-4,.,TGTGCCAGCAGCTTGGTCAGCCAAGAGACCCAGTACTTC,CASSLVSQETQYF
TRBJ2-4,TRBD2,TRBV18,few,TGTGCCAGCTCACCCCTCCCAGCGAGCGGGGGGGACAAAAACATTCAGTACTTC,CASSPLPASGGDKNIQYF
TRBJ2-1,TRBD2,TRBV7-9,few,TGTGCCAGCGCCCTAGCGGGAGGTTTCAATGAGCAGTTCTTC,CASALAGGFNEQFF
TRBJ2-5,TRBD2,TRBV9,few,TGTGCCAGCAGCGCCGGGACTAGCGGGGGTGAAGGAGAGACCCAGTACTTC,CASSAGTSGGEGETQYF
TRBJ2-2,.,TRBV7-9,few,TGTGCCAGCATGGGCAGATCGAACACCGGGGAGCTGTTTTTT,CASMGRSNTGELFF
TRBJ1-5,TRBD1,TRBV4-1,few,TGCGCCAGCAGCCAATTACAGGGGAATCAGCCCCAGCATTTT,CASSQLQGNQPQHF
TRBJ2-2,.,TRBV7-8,.,TGTGCCAGCAGCTTTTTGGGGCCCGGGGAGCTGTTTTTT,CASSFLGPGELFF
TRBJ2-5,.,TRBV14,few,TGTGCCAGCAGCCGTGGACAGCAAGAGACCCAGTACTTC,CASSRGQQETQYF
TRBJ1-4,TRBD1,TRBV7-2,.,TGTGCCAGCAGACGGGACAGGGGGCGAGAAAAACTGTTTTTT,CASRRDRGREKLFF
TRBJ2-1,.,TRBV25-1,few,TGTGCCAGCTTACGACCAGAGAGCAATGAGCAGTTCTTC,CASLRPESNEQFF
TRBJ1-2,.,TRBV6-5,.,TGTGCCAGCAGTTCCCGGGGGAGAGGGGTAGCTGGCTACACCTTC,CASSSRGRGVAGYTF
TRBJ2-7,TRBD1,TRBV18,few,TGTGCCAGCTCACGCCGGGACAGGGTCTACGAGCAGTACTTC,CASSRRDRVYEQYF
TRBJ2-5,.,TRBV10-3,.,TGTGCCATCCGCCGGGACCAAGGGGGGGAGACCCAGTACTTC,CAIRRDQGGETQYF
TRBJ1-4,.,TRBV30,few,TGTGCCTGGAATGCAGGGTCTGAAAAACTGTTTTTT,CAWNAGSEKLFF
TRBJ2-7,.,TRBV18,few,TGTGCCAGCTCACGGGGGGAGACAGGCGCTCCCTACGAGCAGTACTTC,CASSRGETGAPYEQYF
TRBJ2-1,.,TRBV21-1,.,TGTGCCAGCAGCAGGAAGACAGGGTGGTCGAATGAGCAGTTCTTC,CASSRKTGWSNEQFF
TRBJ1-3,.,TRBV29-1,few,TGCAGCGCCTGGACAGCGAGCTCTGGAAACACCATATATTTT,CSAWTASSGNTIYF
TRBJ2-4,.,TRBV28,few,TGTGCCAGCAGCGAGACTGTGAAAAACATTCAGTACTTC,CASSETVKNIQYF
TRBJ2-7,.,TRBV15,.,TGTGCCACCAGCAGAGAACGCCAGAAGGGCTACGAGCAGTACTTC,CATSRERQKGYEQYF
TRBJ2-3,.,TRBV21-1,.,TGTGCCACCGGCGACGGATCAGATACGCAGTATTTT,CATGDGSDTQYF
TRBJ1-5,TRBD1,TRBV30,.,TGTGCCTGGAGTGCCGATCGGACAGGGGGCTATACCAATCAGCCCCAGCATTTT,CAWSADRTGGYTNQPQHF
TRBJ1-1,.,TRBV5-4,once,TGTGCCAGCAGCTTGACCCCAGCGAGCACTGAAGCTTTCTTT,CASSLTPASTEAFF
TRBJ2-3,TRBD2,TRBV6-1,few,TGTGCCAGCAGTGAACGGACTAGCTGGGAAACAGATACGCAGTATTTT,CASSERTSWETDTQYF
TRBJ1-2,.,TRBV29-1,.,TGCAGCGTTGCCAGGGTTGGCTATGGCTACACCTTC,CSVARVGYGYTF
TRBJ2-5,.,TRBV5-4,.,TGTGCCAGCAGCTCAAGTCCAGGAGAGACCCAGTACTTC,CASSSSPGETQYF
TRBJ1-6,.,TRBV7-3,.,TGTGCCAGCAGCTTGACGGGGAATTCACCCCTCCACTTT,CASSLTGNSPLHF
TRBJ2-2,TRBD2,TRBV5-1,.,TGCGCCAGCAGCCCGGGACTAGCGGACGACACCGGGGAGCTGTTTTTT,CASSPGLADDTGELFF
TRBJ2-3,TRBD1,TRBV30,many,TGTGCCTGGAGTTGGGACAGGGAAGATAGGGATACGCAGTATTTT,CAWSWDREDRDTQYF
TRBJ2-5,.,TRBV7-8,few,TGTGCCAGCAGCCGGAGTAGGGAAGAGACCCAGTACTTC,CASSRSREETQYF
TRBJ2-5,.,TRBV6-5,.,TGTGCCAGCAGTGAAGACAGAATCCAAGAGACCCAGTACTTC,CASSEDRIQETQYF
TRBJ1-1,.,TRBV20-1,few,TGCAGTGCTAGAGACCAGGGTTACGCTTTCTTT,CSARDQGYAFF
TRBJ2-7,.,TRBV2,.,TGTGCCAGCAGTTTCGACTACGAGCAGTACTTC,CASSFDYEQYF
TRBJ2-7,.,TRBV18,.,TGTGCCAGCTCACCTCCCAGGGTGTCCCCCTCCTACGAGCAGTACTTC,CASSPPRVSPSYEQYF
TRBJ1-1,TRBD1,TRBV7-2,.,TGTGCCAGCAGCTTGACAGGGTCGGCTGAAGCTTTCTTT,CASSLTGSAEAFF